The clone carrying this TCR beta chain appeared many times. The antigen remains undetermined. This entry belongs to a study of T-cell reconstitution after alpha-beta-depleted transplantation in children. Library preparation (for TCRbeta) was performed with unique molecular identifiers. TCRdb recomputed calls from the PCR reads with MiXCR, one row per CDR3 protein. This table has 490,000 or so distinct CDR3 sequences, more than 9% appearing once. In germline, CDR1 is DFQATT, CDR2 SNEGSKA (reference sequence). The CDR3 consists of 13 residues. Trimming shortened V by 3 bases and J by 4 bases, and 10 bases separated the two germline ends. Study-wide results and limits: T-cell numbers and diversity one year post-transplant derived largely from freshly generated T cells. After transplant, high TCRbeta diversity at day 60 in some patients arose from surviving recipient T cells and thymic progenitors. Several hundred expanded graft clones reportedly supplied alpha-beta T cells about two months after transplant.

Sequences were derived from PBMCs, sampled before TCRalphabeta/CD19-depleted stem cell transplant. The sequence was collected from a child aged 2-15 years with inherited bone marrow failure, due to receive a stem cell transplant. The V call is TRBV20-1, the J call TRBJ2-1; tentatively, D is TRBD1 (5 bases). The CDR3 nucleotides are TGCAGTGCTAGTCCCACAGGTTACAATGAGCAGTTCTTC. It translates to CSASPTGYNEQFF.